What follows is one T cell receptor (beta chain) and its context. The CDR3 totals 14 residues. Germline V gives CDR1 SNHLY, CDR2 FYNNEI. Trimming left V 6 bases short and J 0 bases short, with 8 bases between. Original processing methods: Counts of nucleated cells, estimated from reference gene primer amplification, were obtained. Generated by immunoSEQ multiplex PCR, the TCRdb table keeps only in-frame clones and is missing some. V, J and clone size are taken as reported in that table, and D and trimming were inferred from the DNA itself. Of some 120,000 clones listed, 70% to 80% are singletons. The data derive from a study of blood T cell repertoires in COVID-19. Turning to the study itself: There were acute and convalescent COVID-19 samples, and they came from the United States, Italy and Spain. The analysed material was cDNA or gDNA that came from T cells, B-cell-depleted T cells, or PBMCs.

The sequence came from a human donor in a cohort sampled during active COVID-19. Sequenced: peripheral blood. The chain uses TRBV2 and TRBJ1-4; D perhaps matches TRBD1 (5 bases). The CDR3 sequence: CASRGGPTNEKLFF. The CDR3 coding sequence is TGTGCCAGCAGGGGGGGACCAACTAATGAAAAACTGTTTTTT.